This TCR beta chain was sequenced during a study of T cells in Graves' hyperthyroidism and ophthalmopathy. Study observations and caveats: Ophthalmopathy cases were set apart from stable hyperthyroidism by a 13 V-J model. Blood held most thyroid clonotypes expanded above 0.001 frequency.

From RNA transcripts, TCR beta CDR3 regions were amplified. Researchers ran a first-round RT-PCR on the TCR CDR3 using the HTBI primer set. TCRdb passed the multiplex PCR reads through MiXCR, listing each CDR3 protein once. The table lists some 300,000 distinct CDR3 sequences, 16% of them singletons. From germline, CDR1 is MNHEY and CDR2 SVGEGT. This CDR3 is 15 amino acids long. V was shortened by 2 bases and J by 2 bases, with 12 bases between the two germline ends. This clonotype was counted a few times. What it recognizes is unknown. Stable hyperthyroidism: no ophthalmopathy progression over 18 months of follow-up. On the basis of clinical symptoms, serum thyroxine and TRAb, thyroid ultrasound and orbital computed tomography, diagnoses were made.

Sequencing used blood. The receptor's source is a man aged 25 to 45 with Graves' hyperthyroidism. This chain connects TRBV6-2 or TRBV6-3 to TRBJ2-5, with D tentatively TRBD2 (6 bases). For the CDR3, the DNA is TGTGCCAGCAGTTACCTATACCGGGGGCAAGAGACCCAGTACTTC. Translating it yields CASSYLYRGQETQYF.